This T cell receptor (beta chain) was captured in a study of blood T cell repertoires in COVID-19. Study overall: Samples taken during acute and convalescent COVID-19 were collected in the United States, Italy and Spain. T cells, B-cell-depleted T cells, or PBMCs provided the cDNA or gDNA that served as material.

This CDR3 is 15 amino acids long. Source study methods: How many nucleated cells were present was estimated from reference gene primer amplification. Profiled with immunoSEQ multiplex PCR; TCRdb holds only in-frame clones, not every one. V, J and clone size are taken as reported in that table, and D and trimming were inferred from the DNA itself. The data show about 190,000 clones, approximately 79% seen once. The sequenced sample was peripheral blood. The rearrangement joins TRBV21-1 to TRBJ2-7; the table assigns TRBD2, which was not confirmed against the DNA. TRBV21-1 is a listed pseudogene. This clonotype was obtained from a man younger than 40 with active or convalescent COVID-19. CDR3 amino acids: CASSNPRMSCSEQYF. CDR3 nucleotide sequence: TGTGCCAGCAGCAATCCTAGAATGTCATGCAGCGAGCAGTACTTC.